Shown below are 8 T cell receptor beta chains from a single sample sequenced in a study of T cell responses to AZD1222 COVID-19 vaccine. Profiling relied on immunoSEQ multiplex PCR, and the TCRdb table lists in-frame clones only, not all of them. The data contain around 92,000 clones, approximately 91% of them seen just once; the ten biggest clones take up less than 8%. The source material was peripheral blood, sampled on day 0 of AZD1222 vaccination. These receptors all come from an adult in good health.

This clone has just a few counts. The rearrangement joins TRBV25-1 to TRBJ1-2, with D maybe TRBD1 (6 bases). CDR1 and CDR2 (germline): MGHDK, SYGVNS. Trimming pared 5 bases from V and 6 bases from J, leaving 16 bases between. This CDR3 region has 14 residues. CDR3 bases: TGTGCCAGCAGTCCCCCGGGGGGGGGCAATGGCTACACCTTC. This gives the protein CASSPPGGGNGYTF.

The rearrangement links TRBV7-8 to TRBJ2-5, with unresolved D. The ends were cut back, 5 bases at V and 5 bases at J, with 9 bases in the middle. The CDR3 is 12 residues long. Germline lookup yields CDR1 SGHVS and CDR2 FQNEAQ. CDR3 nucleotide sequence: TGTGCCAGCAGCCTCGTCGTGGAGACCCAGTACTTC. This sequence encodes CASSLVVETQYF. Full variable domain (outside the CDR3, taken from reference TRBV7-8 and TRBJ2-5): GAGVSQSPRYKVAKRGQDVALRCDPISGHVSLFWYQQALGQGPEFLTYFQNEAQLDKSGLPSDRFFAERPEGSVSTLKIQRTQQEDSAVYLCASSLVVETQYFGPGTRLLVL.

This rearrangement joins TRBV7-9 to TRBJ1-6; 7 bases are shared with TRBD1. V lost 7 bases to trimming and J lost 7 bases; unmatched junction nucleotides: 7. Germline CDR1 and CDR2: SEHNR and FQNEAQ (reference sequence). The CDR3 has 14 amino acids. For the CDR3, the DNA is TGTGCCAGCACAGGACAGGTTTCAAATTCACCCCTCCACTTT. Residues: CASTGQVSNSPLHF.

CDR3 protein: CSASMWRGPGQPQHF. The CDR3, as DNA: TGCAGTGCTAGTATGTGGAGGGGGCCGGGGCAGCCCCAGCATTTT. This chain connects TRBV20-1 to TRBJ1-5; 7 nucleotides align to TRBD1. The V gene's germline CDR1 is DFQATT and CDR2 SNEGSKA (reference sequence). Trimming cost V 3 bases and J 7 bases; bases outside gene matches: 12. This CDR3 spans 15 amino acids.

This clone is a singleton in its sample. This chain connects TRBV9 to TRBJ2-4; D may match TRBD1 or TRBD2 (5 bases each). Germline CDR1 is SGDLS and CDR2 is YYNGEE. Trimming took off 2 bases at V and 1 base at J, with 10 bases between the two ends. This CDR3 has 15 amino acids. CDR3 sequence (DNA): TGTGCCAGCAGCGTTCGGGGCGCGGCCAAAAACATTCAGTACTTC. Translated: CASSVRGAAKNIQYF. Full variable domain (rest looked up from reference TRBV9 and TRBJ2-4): DSGVTQTPKHLITATGQRVTLRCSPRSGDLSVYWYQQSLDQGLQFLIQYYNGEERAKGNILERFSAQQFPDLHSELNLSSLELGDSALYFCASSVRGAAKNIQYFGAGTRLSVL.

The chain couples TRBV5-1 to TRBJ2-1; 7 bases are shared with TRBD2. The CDR3 is made up of 15 amino acids. V trimming: 4 bases; J trimming: 4 bases; junction bases outside the gene matches: 8. Germline CDR1 is SGHRS and CDR2 is YFSETQ. CDR3 sequence: CASSDRSSGYNEQFF. Here the CDR3 DNA reads TGCGCCAGCAGCGATCGGTCTAGCGGATACAATGAGCAGTTCTTC.

This clone was recorded a few times. The rearrangement links TRBV18 to TRBJ2-3, with D perhaps being TRBD1 or TRBD2 (5 bases each). CDR3 length: 13 amino acids. CDR1 is KGHSH and CDR2 is LQKENI in the germline V gene. Trimming took 3 bases from V and 2 from J, leaving 6 bases between them. The CDR3 protein is CASSPGATDTQYF. The CDR3, as DNA: TGTGCCAGCTCACCCGGGGCCACAGATACGCAGTATTTT.

The rearrangement uses TRBV6-5 and TRBJ2-1; D not certain. V was clipped by 6 bases and J by 6 bases, with 18 bases between them. The CDR3 spans 15 residues. Germline V gene data show CDR1 as MNHEY and CDR2 as SVGAGI. The CDR3 DNA sequence: TGTGCCAGCAGCTTGATACGGCAGTTCGGCAATGAGCAGTTCTTC. This sequence encodes CASSLIRQFGNEQFF.